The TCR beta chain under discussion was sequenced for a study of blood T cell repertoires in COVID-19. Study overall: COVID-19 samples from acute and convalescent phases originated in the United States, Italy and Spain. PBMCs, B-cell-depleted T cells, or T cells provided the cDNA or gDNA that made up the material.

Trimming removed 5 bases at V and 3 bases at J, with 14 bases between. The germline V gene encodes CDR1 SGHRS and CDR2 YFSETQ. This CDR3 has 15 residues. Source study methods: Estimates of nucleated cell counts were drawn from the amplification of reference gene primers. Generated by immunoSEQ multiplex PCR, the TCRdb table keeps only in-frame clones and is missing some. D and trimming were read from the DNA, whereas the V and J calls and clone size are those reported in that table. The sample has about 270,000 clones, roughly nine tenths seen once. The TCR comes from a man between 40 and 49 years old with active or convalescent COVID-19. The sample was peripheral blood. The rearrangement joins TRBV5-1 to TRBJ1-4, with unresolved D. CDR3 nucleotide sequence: TGCGCCAGCAGATCAAACAGTTTGGCTAATGAAAAACTGTTTTTT. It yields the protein CASRSNSLANEKLFF.